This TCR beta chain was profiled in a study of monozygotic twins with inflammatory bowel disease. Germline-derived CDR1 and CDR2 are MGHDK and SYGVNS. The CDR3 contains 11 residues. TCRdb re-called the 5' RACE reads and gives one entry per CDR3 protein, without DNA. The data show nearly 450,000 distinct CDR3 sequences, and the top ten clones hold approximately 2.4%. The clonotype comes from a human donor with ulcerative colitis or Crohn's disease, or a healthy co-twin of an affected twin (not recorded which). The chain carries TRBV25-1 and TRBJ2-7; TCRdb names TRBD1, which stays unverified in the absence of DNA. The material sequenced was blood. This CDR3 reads CASSLGTRSYF.